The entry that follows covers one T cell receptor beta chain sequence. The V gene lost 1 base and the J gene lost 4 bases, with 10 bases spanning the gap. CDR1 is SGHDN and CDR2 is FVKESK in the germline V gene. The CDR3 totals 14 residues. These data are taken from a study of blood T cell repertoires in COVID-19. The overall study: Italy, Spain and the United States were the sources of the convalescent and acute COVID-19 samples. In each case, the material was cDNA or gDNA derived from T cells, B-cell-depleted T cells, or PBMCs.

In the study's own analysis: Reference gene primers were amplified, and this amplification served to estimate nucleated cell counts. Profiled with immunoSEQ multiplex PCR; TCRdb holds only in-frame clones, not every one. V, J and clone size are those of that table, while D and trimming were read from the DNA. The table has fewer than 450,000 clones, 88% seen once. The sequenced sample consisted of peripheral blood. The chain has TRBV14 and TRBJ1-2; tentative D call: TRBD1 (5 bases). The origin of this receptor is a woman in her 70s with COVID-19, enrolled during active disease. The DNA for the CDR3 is TGTGCCAGCAGCCAAGTTCAGGGCCCCTATGGCTACACCTTC. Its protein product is CASSQVQGPYGYTF.